The present T cell receptor (beta chain) was sequenced within a study of T cell clones after liver transplantation. Of note for this clone: Its specificity is unknown.

Repertoires were generated with immunoSEQ multiplex PCR, while TCRdb's copy carries only in-frame clones and drops some. The data show around 71,000 clones, about 80% seen once. The germline V gene has CDR1 SQVTM and CDR2 ANQGSEA. V was clipped by 6 bases and J by 4 bases, with 15 bases between them. The CDR3 length is 13 residues. Points from the study as a whole: Small, mixed patient groups and varying post-transplant times limit these conclusions. Graft donor-reactive T cells may have migrated into the graft rather than being deleted. In a couple of subjects, few donor cells limited the measurable donor-reactive repertoire.

The V and J genes are TRBV29-1 and TRBJ1-2; D remains ambiguous. Specimen: CD4+ T cells from blood, collected 12 months after liver transplant. The receptor's source is a human patient who received a liver transplant. T cells may partly derive from the graft donor. The DNA of the CDR3 is TGCAGCGTGGTTAACTCACGGGGCTATGGCTACACCTTC. Translated: CSVVNSRGYGYTF.